The present T cell receptor beta chain was sequenced within a study of T cell repertoires in cytomegalovirus infection. Germline-derived CDR1 and CDR2 are SGHTA and FQGNSA. The CDR3 sequence is 16 residues long. The V and J ends lost 5 bases and 0 bases, in that order; junction bases with no gene match: 7. Via MiXCR, TCRdb re-called the reads, giving one row per CDR3 protein. The sample lists hundreds of thousands of distinct CDR3 sequences, about 9.1% occurring once. This clonotype was observed at least ten times. The sample taken for sequencing was PBMCs. The receptor comes from a human donor in good health (CMV status not recorded). Some clones in this sample may be carry-over from other donors' samples. V usage is TRBV7-2 and J usage is TRBJ1-5; 7 nucleotides line up with TRBD1. CDR3 sequence reads: CASSKTGTASNQPQHF. The CDR3 nucleotides read TGTGCCAGCAGCAAAACCGGGACAGCTAGCAATCAGCCCCAGCATTTT.